This entry lists 6 T cell receptor beta chains sequenced from one sample in a study of regulatory T cells in long-lasting Graves disease. Arm-PCR of CDR3 regions with iRepertoire HTBI primers generated TCR beta libraries. TCRdb recomputed calls from the multiplex PCR reads with MiXCR, one row per CDR3 protein. The data contain 350,000 to 550,000 distinct CDR3 sequences, under 15% of them singletons. Time point defined: newly diagnosed GD, antithyroid drugs for less than 3 months. PBMC-extracted RNA yielded the TCR library. The same sample was also studied in work on T cells in Graves' hyperthyroidism and ophthalmopathy.

This material consisted of peripheral blood mononuclear cells (PBMCs), taken at new diagnosis, from a patient treated with antithyroid drugs. The receptors originated from a woman aged 25 to 45 with Graves disease.

The chain links TRBV6-2 or TRBV6-3 to TRBJ1-1, with TRBD1 matching over 7 bases. The CDR3 sequence is 15 residues long. J was trimmed by 4 bases and V by 2 bases; bases with no gene match: 7. The V gene's germline CDR1 is MNHEY and CDR2 SVGEGT. CDR3 DNA sequence: TGTGCCAGCAGTTACGAGAACAGGGGTTCCACTGAAGCTTTCTTT. Translating it yields CASSYENRGSTEAFF.

This clonotype has only a few counts. This chain joins TRBV30 and TRBJ1-3, with D unresolved. The germline gives CDR1 GTSNPN, CDR2 SVGIG (reference sequence). This CDR3 comprises 11 residues. Trimming removed 2 bases at V and 5 bases at J, with 4 bases between. The CDR3 nucleotides read TGTGCCTGGAGTAGAAGAAACACCATATATTTT. Its translation: CAWSRRNTIYF. The full variable domain, rest sourced from reference TRBV30 and TRBJ1-3, is SQTIHQWPATLVQPVGSPLSLECTVEGTSNPNLYWYRQAAGRGLQLLFYSVGIGQISSEVPQNLSASRPQDRQFILSSKKLLLSDSGFYLCAWSRRNTIYFGEGSWLTVV.

In its sample, this clonotype was seen many times. The chain has TRBV4-1 and TRBJ1-1; possibly TRBD1 for D (6 bases). This CDR3 is built from 16 residues. Germline V gene lookup returns CDR1 MGHRA and CDR2 YSYEKL. V dropped 7 bases and J dropped 4 bases, with 22 bases sitting between them. CDR3 nucleotides: TGCGCCAGCACTCGGGGAACAGGGAAGGTGTCCACTGAAGCTTTCTTT. This sequence encodes CASTRGTGKVSTEAFF.

This clonotype was seen ten or more times. The chain combines TRBV28 with TRBJ2-1; 10 nucleotides align to TRBD2. Germline V gives CDR1 MDHEN, CDR2 SYDVKM. V dropped 6 bases and J dropped 4; count of bases not matched to a gene: 6. The CDR3 contains 15 residues. The CDR3: CASSPSGSRYNEQFF. The CDR3 coding sequence is TGTGCCAGCAGCCCTAGCGGGAGTAGGTACAATGAGCAGTTCTTC.

This chain connects TRBV12-3 or TRBV12-4 to TRBJ2-1; D is perhaps TRBD2 (5 bases). The CDR3 extends over 15 amino acids. The V gene lost 5 bases and the J gene lost 0 bases, with 11 bases spanning the gap. This chain's CDR3 is CASSPQRTSYNEQFF. The CDR3 nucleotides read TGTGCCAGCAGTCCTCAGCGGACCTCCTACAATGAGCAGTTCTTC.

The CDR3 nucleotides are TGTGCCAGCAGCCAAAGCCGATGGGCAGGGGGGGATGAGACCCAGTACTTC. Amino acid sequence: CASSQSRWAGGDETQYF. The genes are TRBV14 and TRBJ2-5, with D possibly being TRBD1 or TRBD2 (7 bases each). The CDR3 spans 17 residues. Germline CDR1 is SGHDN and CDR2 is FVKESK. The V end lost 2 bases, the J end lost 5 bases, and 21 bases lay between the germline ends. The complete variable domain, with remaining parts taken from reference TRBV14 and TRBJ2-5, reads EAGVTQFPSHSVIEKGQTVTLRCDPISGHDNLYWYRRVMGKEIKFLLHFVKESKQDESGMPNNRFLAERTGGTYSTLKVQPAELEDSGVYFCASSQSRWAGGDETQYFGPGTRLLVL.